The 12 T cell receptor beta chains listed next were all sequenced from one sample in a study of technical replicates of blood from a handful of donors. Produced via immunoSEQ multiplex PCR; TCRdb's table is partial and in-frame only. The table includes 74,000 or so clones, 90% to 95% detected once. The sequencing input was T cells isolated from PBMCs. Receptors were obtained from a human donor in good health.

This sequence joins TRBV18 and TRBJ1-5; D is uncertain. Germline CDR1 is KGHSH and CDR2 is LQKENI. CDR3 length: 15 amino acids. The V gene lost 3 bases and the J gene lost 4 bases, with 13 bases spanning the gap. The CDR3 nucleotides are TGTGCCAGCTCACCTTTGGGAGGCAGTAATCAGCCCCAGCATTTT. Translating gives CASSPLGGSNQPQHF.

The rearrangement joins TRBV4-3 to TRBJ2-3; the D is unclear. This CDR3 spans 14 amino acids. The V end was cut by 0 bases, the J end by 4 bases, with 8 bases between. The germline gives CDR1 LGHNA, CDR2 YSLEER. CDR3 in amino acids: CASSQEGSSDTQYF. In DNA form, the CDR3 reads TGCGCCAGCAGCCAAGAGGGCAGTTCAGATACGCAGTATTTT.

The chain has TRBV11-3 and TRBJ2-1; 9 bases are shared with TRBD1. Germline lookup yields CDR1 SGHNT and CDR2 YENEEA. Trimming removed 1 base from V and 3 bases from J; junction bases left unmatched: 7. This CDR3 has 17 residues. As DNA, the CDR3 is TGTGCCAGCAGCTTAGGGACCGGGACAGGGTTCTACAATGAGCAGTTCTTC. Translating it yields CASSLGTGTGFYNEQFF. The whole variable domain, remainder taken from reference TRBV11-3 and TRBJ2-1, is EAGVVQSPRYKIIEKKQPVAFWCNPISGHNTLYWYLQNLGQGPELLIRYENEEAVDDSQLPKDRFSAERLKGVDSTLKIQPAELGDSAVYLCASSLGTGTGFYNEQFFGPGTRLTVL.

This clone has just a few counts. The V gene is TRBV19, the J gene TRBJ2-7; 7 nucleotides agree with TRBD2. With 7 bases clipped from V and 5 bases from J, the junction kept 8 bases outside the gene matches. The CDR3 consists of 13 residues. Looked up from germline, CDR1 is LNHDA and CDR2 is SQIVND (reference sequence). CDR3 bases: TGTGCCAGTACATCCGGGAGGAACGACGAGCAGTACTTC. Its protein product is CASTSGRNDEQYF. Based on the CDR3 plus reference TRBV19 and TRBJ2-7, the full variable domain is DGGITQSPKYLFRKEGQNVTLSCEQNLNHDAMYWYRQDPGQGLRLIYYSQIVNDFQKGDIAEGYSVSREKKESFPLTVTSAQKNPTAFYLCASTSGRNDEQYFGPGTRLTVT.

CDR3 in DNA: TGCGCCAGCAGCCAAGGGCAGCGGGCAGCAGATACGCAGTATTTT. Translating it yields CASSQGQRAADTQYF. The V call is TRBV4-1, the J call TRBJ2-3; tentative D call: TRBD2 (6 bases). V gave up 1 base and J gave up 4 bases, with 12 bases separating them. This CDR3 is built from 15 residues. Germline-derived CDR1 and CDR2 are MGHRA and YSYEKL.

This clone has more than one count but fewer than ten. In DNA form, the CDR3 reads TGCAGCGTTGTTATGAACACTGAAGCTTTCTTT. Translating gives CSVVMNTEAFF. The chain employs TRBV29-1 and TRBJ1-1; D gene unclear. The V end lost 4 bases, the J end lost 0 bases, and 3 bases lay between the germline ends. Germline values: CDR1 SQVTM, CDR2 ANQGSEA. This CDR3 spans 11 amino acids.

V usage is TRBV10-3 and J usage is TRBJ2-3; 7 nucleotides line up with TRBD1. The CDR3 is 14 residues long. Germline V CDR1 and CDR2: ENHRY, SYGVKD. The J segment lost 4 bases and the V segment lost 3 bases, leaving 4 bases of the junction unmatched. The DNA of the CDR3 is TGTGCCATCAGTGATAAGGGGGCTGCAGATACGCAGTATTTT. Protein sequence: CAISDKGAADTQYF.

The rearrangement links TRBV9 to TRBJ1-1; no reliable D call. Trimming shortened V by 3 bases and J by 3 bases, and 9 bases separated the two germline ends. Germline V gene lookup returns CDR1 SGDLS and CDR2 YYNGEE. The CDR3 loop spans 13 amino acids. CDR3 sequence reads: CASSAWEDTEAFF. The CDR3 nucleotides read TGTGCCAGCAGCGCATGGGAGGACACTGAAGCTTTCTTT.

This chain links TRBV7-9 with TRBJ2-7; the D is unclear. V lost 6 bases and J 7 bases, leaving 10 bases between the germline ends. The length of the CDR3 is 11 residues. The germline V gene encodes CDR1 SEHNR and CDR2 FQNEAQ (reference sequence). The CDR3 DNA reads as TGTGCCAGCAGTTTTTCGGGTGAGCAGTACTTC. It is translated as CASSFSGEQYF.

The V and J genes are TRBV13 and TRBJ2-1, with D hard to call. Trimming stripped 3 bases from V and 0 bases from J, with 6 bases between. CDR3 length: 14 residues. The germline V gene encodes CDR1 PRHDT and CDR2 FYEKMQ (reference sequence). This CDR3 is CASSFGGSYNEQFF. CDR3 DNA sequence: TGTGCCAGCAGCTTCGGCGGCTCCTACAATGAGCAGTTCTTC.

The chain recombines TRBV29-1 with TRBJ2-2; no clear D. This CDR3 region has 13 residues. Germline CDR1 reads SQVTM; CDR2 reads ANQGSEA. V lost 3 bases to trimming and J lost 4 bases, with 9 bases between them. The CDR3 region has the DNA TGCAGCGTTGAGGAGACGAGCACCGGGGAGCTGTTTTTT. It is translated as CSVEETSTGELFF.

The chain joins TRBV4-1 to TRBJ2-7; D gene unclear. In germline, CDR1 is MGHRA, CDR2 YSYEKL. Trimming left V 5 bases short and J 3 bases short, with 20 bases between. This CDR3 is 16 amino acids long. The CDR3 region is CASSARGIPPIYEQYF. Here the CDR3 DNA reads TGCGCCAGCAGCGCTCGCGGAATTCCCCCTATCTACGAGCAGTACTTC.